A selection of T cell receptor beta chains follows, all from one sample in a study of T cell clusters in autoimmune cytopenias. TCRdb reprocessed the multiplex PCR reads; each CDR3 protein has one entry and no DNA is given. Recorded for this sample: over 5,000 distinct CDR3 sequences. Material: peripheral blood. The receptors come from a human donor with an autoimmune cytopenia or autoimmune hepatitis (not recorded which). CDR3s include the opening cysteine and the closing phenylalanine or tryptophan. Fields, in order: V gene, clone size, J gene, CDR3 protein. Clone size is given for some rows only: seen once, a few or many times, or a class if the clone is expanded.

TRBV15	medium-sized	TRBJ1-5	CATSRDPLGSNQPQHF
TRBV19	medium-sized	TRBJ1-5	CASSIGGAGGNQPQHF
TRBV7-9	NA	TRBJ1-1	CASSSRDRGPVQAFF
TRBV5-1	NA	TRBJ2-7	CASSLPRTGGHNEQYF
TRBV12-3/TRBV12-4	medium-sized	TRBJ1-3	CASSPVGQVLKTIYF
TRBV7-9	medium-sized	TRBJ2-3	CASSRRGTGGSDTQYF
TRBV20-1	medium-sized	TRBJ1-2	CSASKGDYGYTF
TRBV7-2	medium-sized	TRBJ2-1	CASSLDGGSSYNEQFF
TRBV7-2	medium-sized	TRBJ1-4	CASSQGQATNEKLFF
TRBV27	NA	TRBJ2-1	CASSLSPSGGYTYNEQFF
TRBV6-5	NA	TRBJ1-3	CASSSTGAPEPGKTIYF
TRBV6-5	medium-sized	TRBJ1-1	CASSWTGEAFF
TRBV30	medium-sized	TRBJ1-6	CAWSVGQGLNSPLHF
TRBV20-1	medium-sized	TRBJ1-2	CSARDKANYGYTF
TRBV6-5	NA	TRBJ1-5	CASSRQGASNQPQHF
TRBV19	medium-sized	TRBJ1-2	CASSVDRGDGYTF
TRBV27	medium-sized	TRBJ2-7	CASRPRTAYEQYF
TRBV20-1	medium-sized	TRBJ1-3	CSAVGTGYRPAGKTIYF
TRBV7-2	medium-sized	TRBJ1-6	CASSLGRSPLHF
TRBV5-1	NA	TRBJ1-2	CASSLGQGYYGYTF
TRBV6-5	medium-sized	TRBJ2-5	CASSYGGVETQYF
TRBV29-1	medium-sized	TRBJ2-7	CSVGVIWLGTYEQYF
TRBV6-5	medium-sized	TRBJ1-1	CATKTGSNTEAFF
TRBV4-2	NA	TRBJ2-7	CASSQDRASYEQYF
TRBV28	NA	TRBJ2-7	CASSIRRSSYEQYF
TRBV27	medium-sized	TRBJ2-7	CASSLHTGTGLYEQYF
TRBV27	NA	TRBJ1-1	CASRKLQGGNSEAFF
TRBV10-3	NA	TRBJ2-3	CATLRVGDTQYF
TRBV20-1	NA	TRBJ1-6	CSARDQDRGSYNSPLHF